This T cell receptor beta chain was recovered during a study of blood T cell repertoires in COVID-19. Unmatched junction bases numbered 7, after V lost 6 bases and J lost 3 bases. This CDR3 region has 14 residues. Germline CDR1 is MNHEY and CDR2 is SVGAGI. Using immunoSEQ multiplex PCR, the repertoire was profiled, and TCRdb retains in-frame clones only, with some absent. The sample lists some 130,000 clones; approximately 88% were seen once. This chain links TRBV6-5 with TRBJ2-7; 8 nucleotides agree with TRBD1. This receptor was identified in a woman over 75 with acute or convalescent COVID-19. The sequencing sample was made of peripheral blood. This chain's CDR3 is CASSRGQGYYEQYF. The CDR3 region has the DNA TGTGCCAGCAGCCGAGGACAGGGCTACTACGAGCAGTACTTC.